The rows below give T cell receptor beta chains drawn from one sample of a study of blood T cells in healthy people across ages. Using its own MiXCR run on the 5' RACE reads, TCRdb lists one record per CDR3 protein. In the table there are about 650,000 distinct CDR3 sequences, roughly 30% of which are singletons. Specimen: blood. The receptors shown here come from a woman older than 75 in good health. Both conserved end residues are part of each CDR3. D genes are given only for firm matches. Expanded clones get a size class; other rows say once, few or many, or leave the size out.

j_call clone_size d_call v_call cdr3_nt cdr3_aa
TRBJ2-1 . . TRBV29-1 TGCAGCGTTCACAGAGACGATGAGCAGTTCTTC CSVHRDDEQFF
TRBJ2-1 . TRBD2 TRBV29-1 TGCAGCGCCCAGGTGGGCGGGGGGAATGAGCAGTTCTTC CSAQVGGGNEQFF
TRBJ1-2 . TRBD1 TRBV12-3/TRBV12-4 TGTGCCAGCAACACAGGGGCAGATAGGGGCTACACCTTC CASNTGADRGYTF
TRBJ2-5 . . TRBV4-1 TGCGCCAGCAGCCGGACTGCCCAAGGGGAGACCCAGTACTTC CASSRTAQGETQYF
TRBJ2-7 . TRBD2 TRBV20-1 TGCAGTGCTAAAGGGACTAGCGAAAGCTACGAGCAGTACTTC CSAKGTSESYEQYF
TRBJ2-2 few . TRBV7-2 TGTGCCAGCAGATTACCCAGTGGCACCGGGGAGCTGTTTTTT CASRLPSGTGELFF
TRBJ2-7 many . TRBV9 TGTGCCAGCAGCGTAGACAGGGTCCACGAGCAGTACTTC CASSVDRVHEQYF
TRBJ2-5 many TRBD1 TRBV6-2/TRBV6-3 TGTGCCAGCAGTCAGGATTTATCCCGGGACAGGGAAGAGACCCAGTACTTC CASSQDLSRDREETQYF
TRBJ2-2 few . TRBV28 TGTGCCAGCAGAATCCGGGAAGGGCCCACCGGGGAGCTGTTTTTT CASRIREGPTGELFF
TRBJ2-1 many . TRBV7-2 TGTGCCAGCACCAGAGGGTGGGGAGAGCAGTTCTTC CASTRGWGEQFF
TRBJ2-1 few . TRBV7-9 TGTGCCAGCAGCTTAGGGTGGGCTAGCAGTGACTCCTACAATGAGCAGTTCTTC CASSLGWASSDSYNEQFF
TRBJ1-5 . . TRBV20-1 . CSARVVPLGQFFGPGTDIISQHF
TRBJ1-5 many . TRBV28 TGTGCCAGCAGTAAACAAAATAGCAATCAGCCCCAGCATTTT CASSKQNSNQPQHF
TRBJ2-7 . TRBD1 TRBV28 TGTGCCAGTAGGGGGCCGTTCCACTACGAGCAGTACTTC CASRGPFHYEQYF
TRBJ1-1 . . TRBV5-4 TGTGCCAGCAGCTTCAAACAAGGACTGGGGGCTTTCTTT CASSFKQGLGAFF
TRBJ1-5 many . TRBV12-3/TRBV12-4 TGTGCCAGCAGTCCCTCAAGCACAGGGAGTCAGCCCCAGCATTTT CASSPSSTGSQPQHF
TRBJ1-6 many . TRBV4-3 TGCGCCAGCAGCCAAGTCAGCAATTCACCCCTCCACTTT CASSQVSNSPLHF
TRBJ2-5 few . TRBV30 TGTGCCTGGAGTAGCGGACAAGAGACCCAGTACTTC CAWSSGQETQYF
TRBJ2-1 many . TRBV15 TGTGCCACCAGCAGAGTGCGGGGGACAGGTCGCTACAATGAGCAGTTCTTC CATSRVRGTGRYNEQFF
TRBJ2-1 many TRBD2 TRBV9 TGTGCCAGCAGCGGTAGCGGGGGGTACAATGAGCAGTTCTTC CASSGSGGYNEQFF
TRBJ2-5 many . TRBV7-8 TGTGCCAGCAGCTTAAAAGCCCGCACGGGACGGCAAGAGACCCAGTACTTC CASSLKARTGRQETQYF
TRBJ2-1 many TRBD2 TRBV20-1 TGCAGTGCTTCCCGGGCTAGCGGGGTGGATGAGCAGTTCTTC CSASRASGVDEQFF
TRBJ2-7 many . TRBV27 TGTGCCAGCAGTTTACTGGGGGCCTACGAGCAGTACTTC CASSLLGAYEQYF
TRBJ2-7 many . TRBV20-1 TGCAGTGCTAGAGACAGGGCCACAACCTACGAGCAGTACTTC CSARDRATTYEQYF
TRBJ1-6 . . TRBV7-2 TGTGCCAGCAGCTTTGGCGCGCTCGGGGCAGGGTCACCCCCCCACTTT CASSFGALGAGSPPHF
TRBJ1-2 many . TRBV7-2 TGTGCCAGCAGCCCCTGGAGGGACTATGGCTACACCTTC CASSPWRDYGYTF
TRBJ2-6 . . TRBV7-9 TGTGCCAGCAGCTTCTTGACAGGACTCCTCTCTGGGGCCAACGTCCTGACTTTC CASSFLTGLLSGANVLTF
TRBJ2-7 many . TRBV3-1 TGTGCCAGCAGCGGGGGGCGGTTGCCCTACGAGCAGTACTTC CASSGGRLPYEQYF
TRBJ2-2 few . TRBV5-4 TGTGCCAGCAGCCCGAGGGTGACTGAGAACACCGGGGAGCTGTTTTTT CASSPRVTENTGELFF
TRBJ2-7 . TRBD2 TRBV20-1 TGCAGTGCTATGCGGGAGGGCCGAATACACGAGCAGTACTTC CSAMREGRIHEQYF
TRBJ1-2 many TRBD1 TRBV6-5 TGTGCCAGCAGGGGGGACAGGGGGACCTTTGGCTACACCTTC CASRGDRGTFGYTF
TRBJ2-3 many TRBD1 TRBV25-1 TGTGCCAGCAGTGAATCAAGAGCAGGGGGCGCGATAGATACGCAGTATTTT CASSESRAGGAIDTQYF
TRBJ2-1 few . TRBV19 TGTGCCAGTAGTCCCCTCCGGGACAATGAGCAGTTCTTC CASSPLRDNEQFF
TRBJ2-1 few . TRBV5-4 TGTGCCAGCAGCTTGGAGGCAGCTAGTTTGAGTGAGCAGTTCTTC CASSLEAASLSEQFF
TRBJ1-2 many . TRBV30 TGTGCCTGGAGCCCCACAGGGTACGGCTACACCTTC CAWSPTGYGYTF
TRBJ2-7 many TRBD2 TRBV5-1 TGCGCCAGCAGCTTGGAACTAGCGGGGACGGAGCAGTACTTC CASSLELAGTEQYF
TRBJ1-5 many . TRBV30 TGTGCCTGGACGGCAGATAGCAATCAGCCCCAGCATTTT CAWTADSNQPQHF